In this sample, the clone carrying this T cell receptor (beta chain) turned up a few times. Antigen specificity is unknown. This CDR3 is also generated by other DNA sequences in the sample. V dropped 0 bases and J dropped 5 bases, with 6 bases sitting between them. Germline V gene sequence: CDR1 SGHRS, CDR2 YFSETQ. This CDR3 contains 12 residues. This record comes from a study of long-term antiretroviral therapy in people with HIV. Study-wide findings and caveats: Specimen acquisition occurred between the mid-2000s and the late 2010s, potentially under older ART regimens. The data indicate that diversity increased after ART but remained below transplant donor controls.

Version v3.0 of the immunoSEQ assay ran at survey level. Sequencing was intended to reach roughly 35,000-50,000 T-cell genomes per sample. The assay was immunoSEQ multiplex PCR, and TCRdb's table has in-frame clones only and misses some. The sample has roughly 13,000 clones, around 77% seen once. The gene calls are TRBV5-1 and TRBJ2-7; possible D gene TRBD2, 6 bases. The sequence was collected from a woman in her late teens or twenties with HIV. The sequencing here drew on unsorted PBMCs, taken 1.3 years after starting antiretroviral therapy. Here the CDR3 reads CASSLAGDEQYF. CDR3 DNA sequence: TGCGCCAGCAGCTTGGCGGGGGACGAGCAGTACTTC.